Each of the 17 T cell receptor beta chains below was sequenced from the same sample in a study of TIL therapy for anti-PD-1-resistant metastatic lung cancer (dated by TCRdb to the early 2020s). TCR beta CDR3 regions were amplified from genomic DNA with the immunoSEQ v3 hsTCRB kit using bias-controlled multiplex PCR. TCRdb retrieved this table from immuneACCESS and kept in-frame rearrangements only. Not all clones are present; in checked studies, unresolved V genes account for under half, and no reason is known for the remainder. This sample lists more than 20,000 clones; around 76% were detected once. The top ten constitute around 6.8% of the sample. The meaning of the sample's time point label: pre-treatment sample, taken before nivolumab and TIL therapy. The sample was blood, taken at baseline. The source is a person aged 25 to 85 with non-small cell lung cancer.

This clone is categorized as medium-sized. The chain has TRBV6-1 and TRBJ1-6, with 10 nucleotides matching TRBD1. Germline V gene data show CDR1 as MNHNS and CDR2 as SASEGT. The CDR3 is 15 residues long. The V segment lost 10 bases and the J segment 9 bases; nucleotides outside the gene matches: 12. The CDR3 coding sequence is TGTGCCACCAACCGGGACAGGGGTTCGGGTTCACCCCTCCACTTT. Encoded protein: CATNRDRGSGSPLHF.

The chain has TRBV30 and TRBJ2-5; D may be TRBD1 (5 bases). This CDR3 has 16 amino acids. Germline CDR1 is GTSNPN and CDR2 is SVGIG (reference sequence). Trimming removed 5 bases at V and 0 bases at J, with 19 bases between. CDR3 region: CAWRNRSGYYQETQYF. The CDR3 nucleotides read TGTGCCTGGCGAAACCGATCAGGGTATTACCAAGAGACCCAGTACTTC.

This sequence joins TRBV7-8 and TRBJ1-2; TRBD1 agrees at 7 bases. V lost 5 bases, J lost 10 bases, and 4 bases stayed unmatched. This CDR3 comprises 11 residues. CDR1 SGHVS and CDR2 FQNEAQ come from the germline V gene. Here the CDR3 reads CASSLDRVYTF. Written as DNA, the CDR3 is TGTGCCAGCAGCCTAGACAGGGTCTACACCTTC.

This clone has more than one count but fewer than ten. The chain couples TRBV27 to TRBJ2-1; 9 nucleotides match TRBD1. The J segment lost 8 bases and the V segment lost 6 bases, leaving 11 bases of the junction unmatched. The CDR3 runs 15 residues. The germline V gene has CDR1 MNHEY and CDR2 SMNVEV (reference sequence). Here the CDR3 reads CASSRTGGRQDEQFF. The CDR3 DNA sequence: TGTGCCAGCAGCCGAACAGGGGGCCGTCAGGATGAGCAGTTCTTC.

This clone was detected only once. V gene TRBV5-1 combines with J gene TRBJ1-3; no reliable D call. The CDR3 totals 13 residues. V was clipped by 2 bases and J by 4 bases, with 7 bases between them. Germline CDR1 SGHRS, CDR2 YFSETQ. The CDR3 DNA is TGCGCCAGCAGCTTTGGACGAGGAAACACCATATATTTT. The encoded protein is CASSFGRGNTIYF.

This chain joins TRBV15 and TRBJ2-7; 8 bases are a match to TRBD2. Trimming cost V 1 base and J 2 bases; bases outside gene matches: 4. The CDR3 covers 15 residues. The germline gives CDR1 LNHNV, CDR2 YYDKDF (reference sequence). CDR3 sequence reads: CATSRAAGETYEQYF. The CDR3 nucleotides read TGTGCCACCAGCAGAGCAGCGGGGGAGACCTACGAGCAGTACTTC.

J is TRBJ1-6 and V is TRBV30; D is perhaps TRBD1 (5 bases). There are 15 residues in the CDR3. V was shortened by 4 bases and J by 9 bases, with 19 bases between the two germline ends. CDR1 is GTSNPN, CDR2 SVGIG, per germline (reference sequence). This chain's CDR3 is CAWMDMGQRGSPLHF. CDR3 DNA: TGTGCCTGGATGGATATGGGGCAGAGGGGTTCACCCCTCCACTTT.

The chain combines TRBV29-1 with TRBJ2-5, with a possible D match to TRBD1 (6 bases). The CDR3 runs 12 residues. V lost 4 bases to trimming and J lost 5 bases, with 11 bases between them. Per germline, CDR1 SQVTM and CDR2 ANQGSEA. The CDR3 coding sequence is TGCAGCGTTGCGTCAGGGGACGAGACCCAGTACTTC. The encoded protein is CSVASGDETQYF.

The V and J genes are TRBV4-3 and TRBJ2-7, with 9 bases aligning to TRBD2. In germline, CDR1 is LGHNA, CDR2 YSLEER. The ends lost 1 base at V and 4 bases at J; junction bases unmatched: 8. The CDR3 length is 16 residues. Written as DNA, the CDR3 is TGCGCCAGCAGCCAAGGTTCTAGCGGGATGTCTTACGAGCAGTACTTC. Its translation: CASSQGSSGMSYEQYF.

The V gene is TRBV7-3, the J gene TRBJ2-3, with D possibly TRBD2 on 5 matching bases. V was shortened by 1 base and J by 3 bases, with 8 bases between the two germline ends. This CDR3 spans 14 amino acids. Per the germline V gene, CDR1 is SGHTA and CDR2 is FQGTGA. In nucleotides, the CDR3 is TGTGCCAGCAGCTTAAGAGGGCGGACAGATACGCAGTATTTT. It codes for CASSLRGRTDTQYF.

This clone is medium-sized. The CDR3 loop reads CASSYGTSGANTGELFF. CDR3 bases: TGTGCCAGTAGTTATGGTACTAGCGGGGCTAACACCGGGGAGCTGTTTTTT. J is TRBJ2-2 and V is TRBV19; 10 positions match TRBD2. This CDR3 has 17 residues. V was clipped by 5 bases and J by 2 bases; unmatched bases: 8. Germline V gene data show CDR1 as LNHDA and CDR2 as SQIVND (reference sequence). Looking up the rest from reference TRBV19 and TRBJ2-2 gives the full variable domain: DGGITQSPKYLFRKEGQNVTLSCEQNLNHDAMYWYRQDPGQGLRLIYYSQIVNDFQKGDIAEGYSVSREKKESFPLTVTSAQKNPTAFYLCASSYGTSGANTGELFFGEGSRLTVL.

The rearrangement links TRBV5-1 to TRBJ1-1, with D hard to call. This CDR3 contains 16 residues. The germline V gene has CDR1 SGHRS and CDR2 YFSETQ. V was shortened by 0 bases and J by 0 bases, with 12 bases between the two germline ends. CDR3 residues: CASSLVGVDMNTEAFF. As DNA, the CDR3 is TGCGCCAGCAGCTTGGTCGGGGTAGACATGAACACTGAAGCTTTCTTT.

This chain joins TRBV18 and TRBJ2-2; D gene unclear. Between the trimmed V and J ends, which lost 7 bases and 1 base, there was a span of 16 bases. This CDR3 region has 16 residues. CDR1 is KGHSH and CDR2 is LQKENI in the germline V gene. CDR3 nucleotides: TGTGCCAGCTTAAGGTCCCAGGATTTGAACACCGGGGAGCTGTTTTTT. Encoded protein: CASLRSQDLNTGELFF.

The chain couples TRBV6-5 to TRBJ1-6, with 10 bases that match TRBD1. V shed 6 bases and J 7 bases; nucleotides not matched to a gene: 0. The germline CDR1 and CDR2 sequences are MNHEY and SVGAGI. The CDR3 covers 13 residues. The chain's CDR3 is CASRGQGNSPLHF. For the CDR3, the DNA is TGTGCCAGCAGGGGACAGGGGAATTCACCCCTCCACTTT.

The rearrangement uses TRBV25-1 and TRBJ1-2; D possibly corresponds to TRBD1 (5 bases). In germline, CDR1 is MGHDK, CDR2 SYGVNS. This CDR3 has 13 amino acids. V was clipped by 3 bases and J by 8 bases, with 13 bases between them. The chain's CDR3 is CASSDRSQGGYTF. DNA for the CDR3: TGTGCCAGCAGTGACAGGTCCCAGGGAGGCTACACCTTC.

This clone was seen only once. The chain employs TRBV27 and TRBJ1-4; D is possibly TRBD1 (5 bases). V dropped 5 bases and J dropped 2 bases, with 12 bases sitting between them. This CDR3 has 15 amino acids. Per the germline V gene, CDR1 is MNHEY and CDR2 is SMNVEV (reference sequence). Here the CDR3 DNA reads TGTGCCAGCAGTCCCGCAGGGTTGACTAATGAAAAACTGTTTTTT. It yields the protein CASSPAGLTNEKLFF.

The CDR3: CASSQEMTGLEAFF. The CDR3 DNA is TGCGCCAGCAGCCAAGAAATGACAGGACTTGAAGCTTTCTTT. The chain links TRBV4-1 to TRBJ1-1; tentative D call: TRBD1 (6 bases). V dropped 0 bases and J dropped 7 bases, with 12 bases sitting between them. The CDR3 covers 14 residues. The germline V gene encodes CDR1 MGHRA and CDR2 YSYEKL.